Included here is one T cell receptor (beta chain) sequence, with context. These data come from a study of blood T cell repertoires in COVID-19. Libraries were prepared by immunoSEQ multiplex PCR; TCRdb keeps only in-frame clonotypes and omits some of them. The sample contains 270,000 or so clones, 81% of which appear only once. Sequencing used peripheral blood. This sequence was found in a woman aged 60-75 years with active or convalescent COVID-19.

CDR3 amino acids: CASRTFGRVGNTIYF. The CDR3 region has the DNA TGTGCCAGCAGGACCTTCGGCAGGGTCGGAAACACCATATATTTT. This chain uses TRBV11-2 with TRBJ1-3, with a weak D call TRBD1 (5 bases). This CDR3 spans 15 amino acids. The V end was cut by 6 bases, the J end by 4 bases, with 16 bases between. In germline, CDR1 is SGHAT, CDR2 FQNNGV.